Shown below are 14 T cell receptor beta chains from a single sample sequenced in a study of molecular identifiers for immune sequencing clone quantification. Each CDR3 protein is one row after TCRdb ran MiXCR on the PCR reads. The sample includes just under 650,000 distinct CDR3 sequences, just under 20% seen only once; the top ten take about 0.9%. Sequencing was carried out using naive CD8+ T cells from blood, with Jurkat cell RNA spiked in. Subset reported: FACS-sorted CD8+CD4-CCR7+CD45RA+ naive T cells. All receptors come from a human donor in good health. Some libraries in this study had Jurkat cell RNA spiked in.

This clonotype was seen many times. The gene calls are TRBV24-1 and TRBJ2-1; D remains unclear. The CDR3 runs 16 residues. Per the germline V gene, CDR1 is KGHDR and CDR2 is SFDVKD. Trimming took off 3 bases at V and 0 bases at J, with 11 bases between the two ends. CDR3 region: CATSDDEASSYNEQFF. In DNA, the CDR3 is TGTGCCACCAGTGATGATGAGGCGAGCTCCTACAATGAGCAGTTCTTC.

This clonotype was observed many times. This chain joins TRBV4-1 and TRBJ2-7; TRBD1 might be the D (5 bases). Trimming left V 0 bases short and J 2 bases short, with 14 bases between. CDR1 is MGHRA and CDR2 is YSYEKL in the germline V gene. The CDR3 is 16 amino acids. The CDR3 bases are TGCGCCAGCAGCCAAGAGAGAACAGGCCTAGCCTACGAGCAGTACTTC. This translates into CASSQERTGLAYEQYF.

This clonotype was recorded many times. This sequence joins TRBV7-9 and TRBJ1-2, with 8 bases that match TRBD1. J lost 1 base, V lost 7 bases, and 14 bases had no gene match. The CDR3 consists of 17 residues. Per the germline V gene, CDR1 is SEHNR and CDR2 is FQNEAQ (reference sequence). Here the CDR3 DNA reads TGTGCCAGCATCCAATACCGGGGGGACAGGAGTAACTATGGCTACACCTTC. It codes for CASIQYRGDRSNYGYTF.

V usage is TRBV6-2 or TRBV6-3 and J usage is TRBJ2-2, with a possible D match to TRBD1 (5 bases). The CDR3 has 16 amino acids. Germline CDR1 is MNHEY and CDR2 is SVGEGT. V was shortened by 5 bases and J by 3 bases, with 16 bases between the two germline ends. CDR3 DNA: TGTGCCAGCAGTCTCCGGGTCAGGGCGGACACCGGGGAGCTGTTTTTT. Protein sequence: CASSLRVRADTGELFF.

This clonotype was seen more than once but under ten times. The chain combines TRBV11-1 with TRBJ2-7, with 7 positions matching TRBD2. V gave up 3 bases and J gave up 0 bases; unmatched junction bases: 5. From germline, CDR1 is SGHAT and CDR2 FQDESV (reference sequence). CDR3 length: 15 residues. The CDR3 protein is CASSLGGVSSYEQYF. The CDR3 DNA sequence: TGTGCCAGCAGCTTGGGAGGGGTCAGCTCCTACGAGCAGTACTTC. The full variable domain, its missing parts supplied by reference TRBV11-1 and TRBJ2-7, is EAEVAQSPRYKITEKSQAVAFWCDPISGHATLYWYRQILGQGPELLVQFQDESVVDDSQLPKDRFSAERLKGVDSTLKIQPAELGDSAMYLCASSLGGVSSYEQYFGPGTRLTVT.

This clonotype came up a few times. Because the CDR3 is missing its conserved closing phenylalanine or tryptophan, this is likely a read error. The chain has TRBV7-3 and TRBJ2-6, with a weak D call TRBD1 (5 bases). Per the germline V gene, CDR1 is SGHTA and CDR2 is FQGTGA. The CDR3 runs 15 residues. Trimming left V 0 bases short and J 2 bases short, with 5 bases between. CDR3 region: CASSLTGAGANVLTS. Here the CDR3 DNA reads TGTGCCAGCAGCTTAACAGGGGCTGGGGCCAACGTCCTGACTTCC.

For the CDR3, the DNA is TGTGCCAGCAGTCCCGGGACAGGGCGGCAAGGCATTCAGTACTTC. As protein: CASSPGTGRQGIQYF. The rearrangement uses TRBV27 and TRBJ2-4; TRBD1 agrees at 9 bases. There are 15 residues in the CDR3. The germline gives CDR1 MNHEY, CDR2 SMNVEV (reference sequence). V lost 5 bases, J lost 9 bases, and 11 bases stayed unmatched.

There are a few counts of this clonotype. The chain carries TRBV19 and TRBJ2-7; D gene unclear. CDR1 is LNHDA and CDR2 is SQIVND in the germline V gene (reference sequence). With 1 base removed from V and 2 bases from J, the gap between germline ends came to 6 bases. The CDR3 length is 13 residues. This CDR3 reads CASSIAQAYEQYF. In DNA form, the CDR3 reads TGTGCCAGTAGTATAGCTCAGGCCTACGAGCAGTACTTC.

This clonotype has ten or more counts. V and J are TRBV24-1 and TRBJ1-5; 12 nucleotides agree with TRBD1. Germline V CDR1 and CDR2: KGHDR, SFDVKD. This CDR3 comprises 15 residues. The V and J ends lost 9 bases and 4 bases, in that order; junction bases with no gene match: 6. The CDR3 DNA sequence: TGTGCCACCGCCGGGACAGGGGGCGGGAATCAGCCCCAGCATTTT. Encoded protein: CATAGTGGGNQPQHF.

This clonotype was recorded many times. This chain joins TRBV4-2 and TRBJ2-7; 12 positions agree with TRBD2. The V gene end was trimmed by 0 bases and the J gene end by 3 bases; junction bases not matched to a gene: 6. The germline V gene encodes CDR1 LGHNA and CDR2 YNFKEQ. The CDR3 runs to 17 residues. The CDR3 here is CASSQEAGTSGFYEQYF. The CDR3 nucleotides read TGTGCCAGCAGCCAAGAAGCTGGGACTAGCGGGTTCTACGAGCAGTACTTC.

This clonotype was seen ten or more times. Here the CDR3 reads CASSYPVDWRQILNTEAFF. The CDR3 nucleotides read TGTGCCAGCAGTTATCCAGTCGACTGGCGGCAAATCCTGAACACTGAAGCTTTCTTT. The chain carries TRBV6-2 or TRBV6-3 and TRBJ1-1; D remains unclear. This CDR3 region has 19 residues. Germline CDR1 and CDR2: MNHEY and SVGEGT. V was shortened by 3 bases and J by 0 bases, with 23 bases between the two germline ends.

Ten or more counts support this clonotype. This chain joins TRBV13 and TRBJ1-1; 8 positions agree with TRBD1. The CDR3 runs to 15 residues. Germline values: CDR1 PRHDT, CDR2 FYEKMQ (reference sequence). Trimming cost V 5 bases and J 6 bases; bases outside gene matches: 11. The CDR3 sequence: CASSPEGQGRSEAFF. The CDR3 DNA follows: TGTGCCAGCAGCCCCGAAGGACAGGGACGGTCTGAAGCTTTCTTT.

This clonotype appeared many times. The chain recombines TRBV12-3 or TRBV12-4 with TRBJ2-5, with D uncertain. Trimming removed 4 bases from V and 3 bases from J, with 9 bases in between. This CDR3 spans 13 amino acids. CDR3 loop: CASSSRDEETQYF. In DNA form, the CDR3 reads TGTGCCAGCAGTTCTAGGGATGAAGAGACCCAGTACTTC.

The rearrangement links TRBV19 to TRBJ2-5; D not resolved. The germline CDR1 and CDR2 sequences are LNHDA and SQIVND (reference sequence). V was pared by 0 bases and J by 0 bases, with 5 bases between. This CDR3 contains 14 residues. The CDR3 DNA sequence: TGTGCCAGTAGTATAGATCTAGACCAAGAGACCCAGTACTTC. Encoded protein: CASSIDLDQETQYF.